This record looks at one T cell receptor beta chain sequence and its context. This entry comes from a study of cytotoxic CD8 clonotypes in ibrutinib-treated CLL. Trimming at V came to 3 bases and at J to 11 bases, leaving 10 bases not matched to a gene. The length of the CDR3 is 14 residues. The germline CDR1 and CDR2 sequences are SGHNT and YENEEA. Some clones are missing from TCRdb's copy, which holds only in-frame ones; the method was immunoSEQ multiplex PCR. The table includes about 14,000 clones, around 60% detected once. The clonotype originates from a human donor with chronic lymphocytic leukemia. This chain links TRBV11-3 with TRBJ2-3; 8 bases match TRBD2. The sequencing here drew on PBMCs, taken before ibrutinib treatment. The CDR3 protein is CASSLSGGAGQQYF. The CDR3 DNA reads TGTGCCAGCAGCTTGTCCGGGGGGGCGGGCCAGCAGTATTTT.